The 27 T cell receptor beta chains below all came from one sample that was sequenced in a study of T cells in localized non-small cell lung cancer. Generated by immunoSEQ multiplex PCR, the TCRdb table keeps only in-frame clones and is missing some. The sample yields around 64,000 clones, more than 85% seen once. The sample consisted of peripheral blood, taken before any cancer treatment. The receptors derive from a man aged 35-75 years with stage I lung adenocarcinoma.

The CDR3 region is CASSHHDRTTNEKLFF. In DNA form, the CDR3 reads TGCGCCAGCAGCCATCACGACCGAACAACTAATGAAAAACTGTTTTTT. This chain connects TRBV4-3 to TRBJ1-4, with D hard to call. CDR1 LGHNA and CDR2 YSLEER come from the germline V gene. Trimming took 3 bases from V and 0 from J, leaving 11 bases between them. The CDR3 is 16 residues long.

This clone showed up just once. V is TRBV11-3 and J is TRBJ2-5, with D unclear. The CDR3 runs 14 residues. V lost 2 bases to trimming and J lost 1 base, with 8 bases between them. CDR1 and CDR2 (germline): SGHNT, YENEEA. CDR3 amino acids: CASSLYGVQETQYF. CDR3 sequence (DNA): TGTGCCAGCAGCTTATATGGAGTCCAAGAGACCCAGTACTTC.

The rearrangement links TRBV6-1 to TRBJ2-3; the D is unclear. CDR1 is MNHNS and CDR2 is SASEGT in the germline V gene. The CDR3 contains 13 residues. Between the trimmed V and J ends, which lost 7 bases and 4 bases, there was a span of 12 bases. CDR3 bases: TGTGCCAGCACTTTCGGGTACGCAGATACGCAGTATTTT. Encoded protein: CASTFGYADTQYF.

This sequence joins TRBV5-6 and TRBJ2-1; D is perhaps TRBD1 (5 bases). This CDR3 is 12 amino acids long. Germline assignment: CDR1 SGHDT and CDR2 YYEEEE. The V and J ends lost 3 bases and 9 bases respectively, with 10 bases between them. The CDR3 DNA reads as TGTGCCAGCAGCTCACCCCAGGGTGAGCAGTTCTTC. It translates to CASSSPQGEQFF.

V and J are TRBV19 and TRBJ2-4, with D possibly being TRBD2 (6 bases). CDR3 length equals 16 residues. V was trimmed by 5 bases and J by 6 bases, leaving 20 bases between them. Per the germline V gene, CDR1 is LNHDA and CDR2 is SQIVND (reference sequence). CDR3 region: CASSLGWGERGNIQYF. The CDR3 coding sequence is TGTGCCAGTAGTCTGGGGTGGGGGGAGCGAGGAAACATTCAGTACTTC.

This clone came up once. The V gene is TRBV4-2, the J gene TRBJ2-7; D uncertain. CDR1 LGHNA and CDR2 YNFKEQ come from the germline V gene. The CDR3 totals 13 residues. Trimming stripped 0 bases from V and 3 bases from J, with 6 bases between. CDR3 region: CASSQEVVYEQYF. In DNA, the CDR3 is TGTGCCAGCAGCCAAGAGGTCGTCTACGAGCAGTACTTC.

This clone was recorded once. The rearrangement uses TRBV5-4 and TRBJ1-4; no firm D call. V was trimmed by 2 bases and J by 12 bases, leaving 17 bases between them. Germline lookup yields CDR1 SGHNT and CDR2 YYREEE (reference sequence). This CDR3 comprises 14 residues. CDR3: CASSFGPTVRELFF. The CDR3 coding sequence is TGTGCCAGCAGCTTCGGACCGACCGTTAGGGAACTGTTTTTT.

The chain links TRBV27 to TRBJ2-1, with TRBD1 matching over 9 bases. This CDR3 spans 16 amino acids. The V gene end was trimmed by 5 bases and the J gene end by 11 bases; junction bases not matched to a gene: 16. Germline V lookup: CDR1 MNHEY, CDR2 SMNVEV (reference sequence). CDR3 protein: CASSLTYGTGSAQQFF. CDR3 in DNA: TGTGCCAGCAGTCTGACCTACGGGACAGGGTCCGCTCAGCAGTTCTTC.

The rearrangement links TRBV27 to TRBJ2-7; no firm D call. The length of the CDR3 is 12 residues. V lost 8 bases to trimming and J lost 3 bases, with 11 bases between them. Germline V gives CDR1 MNHEY, CDR2 SMNVEV (reference sequence). Here the CDR3 DNA reads TGTGCCAGCGGATTCCGACACTACGAGCAGTACTTC. This encodes CASGFRHYEQYF.

The chain employs TRBV7-6 and TRBJ2-3; 11 bases map to TRBD2. Per the germline V gene, CDR1 is SGHVS and CDR2 is FNYEAQ. The CDR3 spans 18 residues. With V trimmed by 3 bases and J by 1 base, 9 bases remained unmatched. The DNA for the CDR3 is TGTGCCAGCAGCTTTTCGAGGACTAGCGGGCGGGGCACAGATACGCAGTATTTT. Translated, it gives CASSFSRTSGRGTDTQYF.

This clone was seen once. The chain has TRBV9 and TRBJ2-1, with 7 bases aligning to TRBD1. CDR1 is SGDLS and CDR2 is YYNGEE in the germline V gene. The CDR3 has 16 residues. V shed 3 bases and J 2 bases; nucleotides not matched to a gene: 8. The CDR3 nucleotides are TGTGCCAGCAGCGCCCGGACAGGAGGAACCTACAATGAGCAGTTCTTC. As protein: CASSARTGGTYNEQFF.

The chain joins TRBV4-1 to TRBJ2-7; TRBD1 agrees at 9 bases. The CDR3 has 15 residues. V lost 6 bases and J lost 0; bases outside the gene matches: 6. Germline CDR1 reads MGHRA; CDR2 reads YSYEKL. The CDR3 bases are TGCGCCAGCAGTCAGGGACAGGGAAACTCCTACGAGCAGTACTTC. This codes for CASSQGQGNSYEQYF.

V and J are TRBV5-1 and TRBJ1-1; 10 bases agree with TRBD1. With 0 bases clipped from V and 3 bases from J, the junction kept 2 bases outside the gene matches. There are 15 residues in the CDR3. Germline assignment: CDR1 SGHRS and CDR2 YFSETQ. The CDR3 nucleotides are TGCGCCAGCAGCTTGGGACAGGGGGCCGACACTGAAGCTTTCTTT. Amino acid sequence: CASSLGQGADTEAFF.

The genes are TRBV28 and TRBJ2-7; possibly TRBD1 for D (6 bases). The CDR3 covers 13 residues. V lost 7 bases, J lost 0 bases, and 10 bases lay in between. Per germline, CDR1 MDHEN and CDR2 SYDVKM. The CDR3: CASIKGGSYEQYF. CDR3 sequence (DNA): TGTGCCAGCATTAAAGGGGGCTCCTACGAGCAGTACTTC. The full variable domain, in which reference TRBV28 and TRBJ2-7 provide the parts outside the CDR3, is DVKVTQSSRYLVKRTGEKVFLECVQDMDHENMFWYRQDPGLGLRLIYFSYDVKMKEKGDIPEGYSVSREKKERFSLILESASTNQTSMYLCASIKGGSYEQYFGPGTRLTVT.

The V and J genes are TRBV10-3 and TRBJ1-2; D is perhaps TRBD1 (5 bases). Per germline, CDR1 ENHRY and CDR2 SYGVKD. The germline V and J ends were trimmed by 4 bases and 6 bases, with 12 bases remaining between them. CDR3 length equals 13 residues. The CDR3 is CAISGVRENGYTF. DNA of the CDR3: TGTGCCATCAGTGGAGTCAGGGAGAATGGCTACACCTTC.

In its sample, this clone was seen once. V is TRBV6-5 and J is TRBJ2-5; D remains unclear. The CDR3 is made up of 14 amino acids. V was trimmed by 2 bases and J by 4 bases, leaving 11 bases between them. Looked up from germline, CDR1 is MNHEY and CDR2 is SVGAGI. CDR3 bases: TGTGCCAGCAGTTACGTTCCGGGCGCAGAGACCCAGTACTTC. Its protein product is CASSYVPGAETQYF.

This chain uses TRBV6-1 with TRBJ1-5; D is unclear. Per the germline V gene, CDR1 is MNHNS and CDR2 is SASEGT. Trimming stripped 2 bases from V and 11 bases from J, with 4 bases between. The CDR3 extends over 10 amino acids. CDR3 residues: CASSESAQHF. CDR3 bases: TGTGCCAGCAGTGAATCAGCCCAGCATTTT.

The gene calls are TRBV19 and TRBJ2-1; 9 nucleotides align to TRBD2. V trimming: 3 bases; J trimming: 4 bases; junction bases outside the gene matches: 7. Germline values: CDR1 LNHDA, CDR2 SQIVND (reference sequence). This CDR3 region has 16 residues. CDR3 coding DNA: TGTGCCAGTAGTATTAGCGGGACTAGCTCTTACAATGAGCAGTTCTTC. This translates into CASSISGTSSYNEQFF.

V is TRBV4-1 and J is TRBJ2-3; TRBD2 matches 13 bases. V was clipped by 4 bases and J by 0 bases; unmatched bases: 1. The CDR3 has 16 amino acids. Germline CDR1 MGHRA, CDR2 YSYEKL. For the CDR3, the DNA is TGCGCCAGCAGCCGGGGACTAGCGGGGAGCACAGATACGCAGTATTTT. Protein: CASSRGLAGSTDTQYF.

This clone turned up a few times. The V gene is TRBV29-1, the J gene TRBJ1-2, with D hard to call. Germline values: CDR1 SQVTM, CDR2 ANQGSEA. V gave up 4 bases and J gave up 6 bases, with 9 bases separating them. CDR3 length: 11 amino acids. The CDR3 sequence is CSVGVGNGYTF. In nucleotides, the CDR3 is TGCAGCGTTGGGGTAGGGAATGGCTACACCTTC.

The genes are TRBV2 and TRBJ2-3; 10 nucleotides agree with TRBD2. CDR1 SNHLY and CDR2 FYNNEI come from the germline V gene. V trimming: 7 bases; J trimming: 3 bases; junction bases outside the gene matches: 4. CDR3 size: 14 residues. Here the CDR3 reads CASKIAGGTDTQYF. In DNA, the CDR3 is TGTGCCAGCAAGATAGCGGGAGGTACAGATACGCAGTATTTT. Looking up the rest from reference TRBV2 and TRBJ2-3 gives the full variable domain: EPEVTQTPSHQVTQMGQEVILRCVPISNHLYFYWYRQILGQKVEFLVSFYNNEISEKSEIFDDQFSVERPDGSNFTLKIRSTKLEDSAMYFCASKIAGGTDTQYFGPGTRLTVL.

This chain uses TRBV10-3 with TRBJ1-2; 8 bases fit TRBD1. Germline assignment: CDR1 ENHRY and CDR2 SYGVKD. V shed 3 bases, J shed 5 bases, and the junction held 2 bases outside the gene matches. CDR3 length: 13 amino acids. CDR3 sequence reads: CAISETGGYGYTF. The DNA of the CDR3 is TGTGCCATCAGTGAAACAGGGGGTTATGGCTACACCTTC.

This chain connects TRBV9 to TRBJ1-4; the match to TRBD1 covers 9 bases. The J segment lost 4 bases and the V segment lost 3 bases, leaving 7 bases of the junction unmatched. CDR1 is SGDLS and CDR2 is YYNGEE in the germline V gene. This CDR3 region has 16 residues. CDR3 residues: CASSAEGQGYNEKLFF. The DNA of the CDR3 is TGTGCCAGCAGCGCCGAAGGACAGGGGTATAATGAAAAACTGTTTTTT. The variable domain in full, completed from reference TRBV9 and TRBJ1-4, reads DSGVTQTPKHLITATGQRVTLRCSPRSGDLSVYWYQQSLDQGLQFLIQYYNGEERAKGNILERFSAQQFPDLHSELNLSSLELGDSALYFCASSAEGQGYNEKLFFGSGTQLSVL.

The chain links TRBV10-3 to TRBJ2-7; D is possibly TRBD1 (6 bases). V lost 5 bases and J 3 bases, leaving 14 bases between the germline ends. CDR3 length: 14 residues. Germline V gene data show CDR1 as ENHRY and CDR2 as SYGVKD. CDR3 region: CAISKPDRLYEQYF. The CDR3 nucleotides are TGTGCCATCAGTAAACCCGACAGGCTCTACGAGCAGTACTTC.

This chain joins TRBV5-1 and TRBJ1-1; 7 bases match TRBD1. Germline V gives CDR1 SGHRS, CDR2 YFSETQ. This CDR3 region has 15 residues. V was pared by 3 bases and J by 0 bases, with 5 bases of the junction left unmatched. The DNA of the CDR3 is TGCGCCAGCAGCTCAAGGGACAGCCTGAACACTGAAGCTTTCTTT. It translates to CASSSRDSLNTEAFF.

The chain carries TRBV7-9 and TRBJ2-7; D gene ambiguous. Germline CDR1 reads SEHNR; CDR2 reads FQNEAQ (reference sequence). The CDR3 totals 12 residues. Trimming took 1 base from V and 6 from J, leaving 7 bases between them. In nucleotides, the CDR3 is TGTGCCAGCAGCTTAGGGGGTCGCGAGCAGTACTTC. Encoded protein: CASSLGGREQYF.

The rearrangement links TRBV4-3 to TRBJ1-2; D gene unclear. The CDR3 totals 14 residues. Germline V gives CDR1 LGHNA, CDR2 YSLEER. Trimming pared 0 bases from V and 2 bases from J, leaving 7 bases between. The DNA of the CDR3 is TGCGCCAGCAGCCAAGAGTCAGAAAACTATGGCTACACCTTC. Protein sequence: CASSQESENYGYTF.